Listed here is a single T cell receptor beta chain. The antigen is unknown. This sample was included in a study of T cell repertoires and HLA-DP antigens. Across the whole study: The donors, ranging 18-to-29 to 60-to-69 years, included a couple of males and one female.

The germline V and J ends were trimmed by 7 bases and 1 base, with 12 bases remaining between them. The CDR3 is made up of 14 amino acids. Per germline, CDR1 SGHTA and CDR2 FQGNSA. The PCR primers covered 54 TRBV and 13 TRBJ segments. Some clones are missing from TCRdb's copy, which holds only in-frame ones; the method was immunoSEQ multiplex PCR. This table holds 65,000 to 90,000 clones, around 77% found once. Overall study findings and caveats: Against both alloantigens, CD137+ clonality was similar, approximately 0.39. Average cumulative frequency of previously undetected clones was 36.3% against one allele and less than 60% against the other.

Sequencing was carried out using CD4+ T cells from PBMCs. This chain uses TRBV7-2 with TRBJ2-3; perhaps TRBD2 as D (7 bases). The clonotype was recovered from a man in his 60s in good health and CMV-seronegative. The DNA of the CDR3 is TGTGCCAGCAACTGGGGGGGGCGCACAGATACGCAGTATTTT. This gives the protein CASNWGGRTDTQYF.